This TCR beta chain was identified during a study of blood T cell repertoires in COVID-19. Germline V lookup: CDR1 SEHNR, CDR2 FQNEAQ (reference sequence). V was cut by 0 bases and J by 2 bases, with 11 bases left in between. The CDR3 length is 16 residues. Profiled with immunoSEQ multiplex PCR; TCRdb holds only in-frame clones, not every one. This table has around 190,000 clones, roughly 88% appearing once. Specimen: PBMCs or T cells enriched from blood (not recorded which). This clonotype was obtained from a woman younger than 35 who had recovered from COVID-19. The chain uses TRBV7-9 and TRBJ1-5; D is unclear. The CDR3 loop is CASSLASSVGNQPQHF. CDR3 coding DNA: TGTGCCAGCAGCTTAGCTTCCTCGGTGGGCAATCAGCCCCAGCATTTT.